The T cell receptor gamma chain described here comes from a study of Vδ1+ human thymocytes. This clone came up a few times. Its antigen is unidentified. Sequences come from RNA converted to cDNA by reverse transcription. The CDR3 regions were amplified by multiplex PCR from V-gene primers to a constant-region primer. TCRdb fed the multiplex PCR reads to CATT. The data contain tens of thousands of gamma-chain clones, about 13% of them singletons. After alphabeta T cell depletion, CD3+ Vdelta1+ Vdelta2- thymocytes were sorted. Between 98% and 99.6% of sorted thymocytes were Vdelta1+. The CDR3 extends over 17 amino acids. Germline values: CDR1 GITISATS, CDR2 ISYDGTV (reference sequence). V lost 3 bases and J lost 5; bases outside the gene matches: 19. Broader study findings: Many TRG clonotypes were shared between donors; TRD repertoires were essentially private. Despite high sort purity, approximately 20% of thymic T cell receptor delta sequences were Vdelta2. Thymic TRG and TRD repertoires appeared highly polyclonal, with Gaussian CDR3 length distributions.

The clonotype originates from a child less than two years old who had congenital heart surgery. The sample consisted of Vdelta1+ gamma-delta thymocytes from the thymus. The sample's subset: FACS-sorted CD3+ TCRalphabeta- TCRVdelta1+ TCRVdelta2- thymocytes. The rearrangement uses TRGV9 and TRGJ1 or TRGJ2. The CDR3 sequence is CALWELWGGLGDYKKLF. DNA of the CDR3: TGTGCCTTGTGGGAGTTGTGGGGTGGGCTGGGTGATTATAAGAAACTCTTT.